A selection of T cell receptor beta chains follows, all from one sample in a study of T cell responses to AZD1222 COVID-19 vaccine. This table comes from immunoSEQ multiplex PCR, and its TCRdb copy is limited to in-frame clones, with some not included. This table holds about 140,000 clones, approximately 94% found once. The input for sequencing was peripheral blood, taken on day 0 of AZD1222 vaccination. All receptors come from an adult in good health. Both conserved end residues are part of each CDR3. The D gene is left open where the match is weak. A clone size is listed for some rows: how often the clone was seen (once, few, many), or a class if it is expanded.

d_gene: -; abundance: -; v_gene: TRBV6-5; j_gene: TRBJ1-2; CDR3nt: TGTGCCAGCAGTTATTCCCCTAACTATGGCTACACCTTC; CDR3aa: CASSYSPNYGYTF
d_gene: TRBD1; abundance: -; v_gene: TRBV19; j_gene: TRBJ2-7; CDR3nt: TGTGCCACCAGACAGGGTAATAACGAGCAGTACTTC; CDR3aa: CATRQGNNEQYF
d_gene: -; abundance: -; v_gene: TRBV12-3/TRBV12-4; j_gene: TRBJ1-1; CDR3nt: TGTGCCAGCAGTTTAGACACTGAAGCTTTCTTT; CDR3aa: CASSLDTEAFF
d_gene: TRBD1; abundance: -; v_gene: TRBV5-1; j_gene: TRBJ2-2; CDR3nt: TGCGCCAGCAGCTGGACAGGGATGATCGACGGGGAGCTGTTTTTT; CDR3aa: CASSWTGMIDGELFF
d_gene: TRBD1; abundance: few; v_gene: TRBV18; j_gene: TRBJ1-2; CDR3nt: TGTGCCAGCTCACCGGGGGACAGGCTGGATGGCTACACCTTC; CDR3aa: CASSPGDRLDGYTF
d_gene: TRBD2; abundance: -; v_gene: TRBV13; j_gene: TRBJ2-3; CDR3nt: TGTGCCAGCAGCTTGAAGCGGGGGAGCACAGATACGCAGTATTTT; CDR3aa: CASSLKRGSTDTQYF
d_gene: -; abundance: -; v_gene: TRBV2; j_gene: TRBJ1-2; CDR3nt: TGTGCCAGCAGTGATCTGGGGGGGTTTGGCTACACCTTC; CDR3aa: CASSDLGGFGYTF
d_gene: TRBD2; abundance: few; v_gene: TRBV15; j_gene: TRBJ2-1; CDR3nt: TGTGCCACCAGCCTAGCGGGAGAGAGTGCCGGTGAGCAGTTCTTC; CDR3aa: CATSLAGESAGEQFF
d_gene: TRBD1; abundance: -; v_gene: TRBV2; j_gene: TRBJ1-2; CDR3nt: TGTGCCAGCAGCCCCGGGACAGGGGCACGTGGCTACACCTTC; CDR3aa: CASSPGTGARGYTF
d_gene: TRBD1; abundance: -; v_gene: TRBV4-1; j_gene: TRBJ1-4; CDR3nt: TGCGCCAGCAGCCAAGGACAGGGAGTTTCTAATGAAAAACTGTTTTTT; CDR3aa: CASSQGQGVSNEKLFF
d_gene: -; abundance: -; v_gene: TRBV19; j_gene: TRBJ1-4; CDR3nt: TGTGCCAGTAGTGTTACAGGGTCCTTCCTTGCAACTAATGAAAAACTGTTTTTT; CDR3aa: CASSVTGSFLATNEKLFF
d_gene: -; abundance: once; v_gene: TRBV7-2; j_gene: TRBJ2-5; CDR3nt: TGTGCCAGCAGCTTAGGGCAGTCGCTTCAAGAGACCCAGTACTTC; CDR3aa: CASSLGQSLQETQYF
d_gene: -; abundance: -; v_gene: TRBV5-4; j_gene: TRBJ1-2; CDR3nt: TGTGCCAGCAGCCCGCCCGGATGGGATGGCTACACCTTC; CDR3aa: CASSPPGWDGYTF
d_gene: -; abundance: -; v_gene: TRBV7-6; j_gene: TRBJ2-1; CDR3nt: TGTGCCAGCAGCTTAGCACAGCGGCCGGCCTACAATGAGCAGTTCTTC; CDR3aa: CASSLAQRPAYNEQFF
d_gene: -; abundance: -; v_gene: TRBV18; j_gene: TRBJ2-4; CDR3nt: TGTGCCAGCTCACCACCGTTCCCCAAAAACATTCAGTACTTC; CDR3aa: CASSPPFPKNIQYF
d_gene: -; abundance: -; v_gene: TRBV19; j_gene: TRBJ1-2; CDR3nt: TGTGCCAGTAACTTAGGACAGCTCAATGGCTACACCTTC; CDR3aa: CASNLGQLNGYTF
d_gene: TRBD1; abundance: -; v_gene: TRBV6-5; j_gene: TRBJ2-3; CDR3nt: TGTGCCAGCAGTTTGAGTTTGACAGGGGGCACAGATACGCAGTATTTT; CDR3aa: CASSLSLTGGTDTQYF
d_gene: -; abundance: -; v_gene: TRBV30; j_gene: TRBJ1-2; CDR3nt: TGTGCCTGGAGTGTAACGGGGAGGGGCTATGGCTACACCTTC; CDR3aa: CAWSVTGRGYGYTF
d_gene: -; abundance: -; v_gene: TRBV30; j_gene: TRBJ2-3; CDR3nt: TGTGCCTGGAGTCGAGGGTTCGATGCAGATACGCAGTATTTT; CDR3aa: CAWSRGFDADTQYF
d_gene: -; abundance: -; v_gene: TRBV6-2/TRBV6-3; j_gene: TRBJ2-7; CDR3nt: TGTGCCAGCAGTTACTCGGTGGGGGCCGTACTCTCTATATACGAGCAGTACTTC; CDR3aa: CASSYSVGAVLSIYEQYF
d_gene: TRBD2; abundance: -; v_gene: TRBV29-1; j_gene: TRBJ2-5; CDR3nt: TGCAGCATGCATCCCTTAGCGGGAAGGGAGACCCAGTACTTC; CDR3aa: CSMHPLAGRETQYF
d_gene: -; abundance: once; v_gene: TRBV30; j_gene: TRBJ2-5; CDR3nt: TGTGCCTGGAGTGTACAGGTGGTCGGCACGGGGGAGACCCAGTACTTC; CDR3aa: CAWSVQVVGTGETQYF
d_gene: -; abundance: -; v_gene: TRBV5-1; j_gene: TRBJ2-5; CDR3nt: TGCGCCAGCAGCTTTTACGGGCTGGGGGAGACCCAGTACTTC; CDR3aa: CASSFYGLGETQYF
d_gene: -; abundance: -; v_gene: TRBV3-1/TRBV3-2; j_gene: TRBJ2-5; CDR3nt: TGTGCCAGCAGCCAAGTAGGGGGTTCTGGAGAGACCCAGTACTTC; CDR3aa: CASSQVGGSGETQYF
d_gene: TRBD2; abundance: -; v_gene: TRBV10-3; j_gene: TRBJ2-7; CDR3nt: TGTGCCATCAGGAACCTGGCGGGAGGCTACGAGCAGTACTTC; CDR3aa: CAIRNLAGGYEQYF
d_gene: -; abundance: -; v_gene: TRBV10-3; j_gene: TRBJ2-7; CDR3nt: TGTGCCATCAGTGAAGGCAGGGGGGGCATCGAGCAGTACTTC; CDR3aa: CAISEGRGGIEQYF
d_gene: -; abundance: once; v_gene: TRBV3-1/TRBV3-2; j_gene: TRBJ1-1; CDR3nt: TGTGCCAGCAGCCCCAGGGCCATGAACACTGAAGCTTTCTTT; CDR3aa: CASSPRAMNTEAFF
d_gene: -; abundance: -; v_gene: TRBV6-5; j_gene: TRBJ2-3; CDR3nt: TGTGCCAGCATAGGACCCTGGTCAGATACGCAGTATTTT; CDR3aa: CASIGPWSDTQYF
d_gene: TRBD2; abundance: -; v_gene: TRBV10-3; j_gene: TRBJ2-7; CDR3nt: TGTGCCATCAGTGAGCCAGGACTAGCGGGAGGGGCTAGCGAGCAGTACTTC; CDR3aa: CAISEPGLAGGASEQYF
d_gene: -; abundance: -; v_gene: TRBV27; j_gene: TRBJ1-2; CDR3nt: TGTGCCAGCAGGACTTTAGGGGGGTCTAACTATGGCTACACCTTC; CDR3aa: CASRTLGGSNYGYTF
d_gene: TRBD1; abundance: -; v_gene: TRBV7-2; j_gene: TRBJ2-7; CDR3nt: TGTGCCAGCAGCTTATCGGGGGCAGGGGGCGCCTACGAGCAGTACTTC; CDR3aa: CASSLSGAGGAYEQYF
d_gene: TRBD1; abundance: -; v_gene: TRBV9; j_gene: TRBJ2-1; CDR3nt: TGTGCCAGCAGCCCGGACAGGGGTTATGGAAAGCAGTTCTTC; CDR3aa: CASSPDRGYGKQFF
d_gene: -; abundance: -; v_gene: TRBV6-2/TRBV6-3; j_gene: TRBJ2-7; CDR3nt: TGTGCCAGCAGTAACCGGGGTACCTCCTACGAGCAGTACTTC; CDR3aa: CASSNRGTSYEQYF
d_gene: -; abundance: -; v_gene: TRBV6-2/TRBV6-3; j_gene: TRBJ1-2; CDR3nt: TGTGCCAGCAGCGAAGATTTCGGCGGCTACACCTTC; CDR3aa: CASSEDFGGYTF
d_gene: -; abundance: -; v_gene: TRBV7-3; j_gene: TRBJ2-6; CDR3nt: TGTGCCAGCAGCTTAATAACGGGGGACCGGGCCAACGTCCTGACTTTC; CDR3aa: CASSLITGDRANVLTF
d_gene: -; abundance: -; v_gene: TRBV18; j_gene: TRBJ1-4; CDR3nt: TGTGCCAGCTCACCCTTGGGGGATACGCGTGAAAAACTGTTTTTT; CDR3aa: CASSPLGDTREKLFF
d_gene: -; abundance: once; v_gene: TRBV10-1; j_gene: TRBJ1-3; CDR3nt: TGCGCCAGCAGTGAGTCGATCGGAACTGGAAACACCATATATTTT; CDR3aa: CASSESIGTGNTIYF
d_gene: TRBD2; abundance: -; v_gene: TRBV10-1; j_gene: TRBJ2-2; CDR3nt: TGCGCCAGCAGTGAGTCGGCTAGCGGGGCCCGGTGCACCGGGGAGCTGTTTTTT; CDR3aa: CASSESASGARCTGELFF
d_gene: -; abundance: -; v_gene: TRBV9; j_gene: TRBJ2-3; CDR3nt: TGTGCCAGCAGCGGCGGGACTTCCTCTCAGTGGGGCACAGATACGCAGTATTTT; CDR3aa: CASSGGTSSQWGTDTQYF
d_gene: TRBD2; abundance: -; v_gene: TRBV7-2; j_gene: TRBJ2-7; CDR3nt: TGTGCCAGCAGCCCTAGGACTAGCGGGATCACAGAACAGTACTTC; CDR3aa: CASSPRTSGITEQYF
d_gene: TRBD1; abundance: -; v_gene: TRBV6-5; j_gene: TRBJ2-3; CDR3nt: TGTGCCAGCAGTTCGGACAGGGGAAGGTCAGATACGCAGTATTTT; CDR3aa: CASSSDRGRSDTQYF
d_gene: -; abundance: -; v_gene: TRBV19; j_gene: TRBJ2-7; CDR3nt: TGTGCCAGTAGTATTTACCCAGGACGGAACCAACTATTTTACGAGCAGTACTTC; CDR3aa: CASSIYPGRNQLFYEQYF
d_gene: TRBD2; abundance: once; v_gene: TRBV2; j_gene: TRBJ2-3; CDR3nt: TGTGCCACACTTCAGCGGGGGATCACAGATACGCAGTATTTT; CDR3aa: CATLQRGITDTQYF
d_gene: -; abundance: once; v_gene: TRBV20-1; j_gene: TRBJ1-2; CDR3nt: TGCAGTGCACGACCCGACTATGGCTACACCTTC; CDR3aa: CSARPDYGYTF
d_gene: TRBD2; abundance: -; v_gene: TRBV28; j_gene: TRBJ2-7; CDR3nt: TGTGCCAGCAGTCCCCTTGGCGGGGGAAAGGGACCTTCCTACGAGCAGTACTTC; CDR3aa: CASSPLGGGKGPSYEQYF
d_gene: TRBD1; abundance: few; v_gene: TRBV5-5; j_gene: TRBJ1-1; CDR3nt: TGTGCCAGCAGCTCTCAGGGGGCAAAGTACACTGAAGCTTTCTTT; CDR3aa: CASSSQGAKYTEAFF
d_gene: -; abundance: -; v_gene: TRBV10-1; j_gene: TRBJ2-3; CDR3nt: TGCGCCAGCAGTGAGGCCGCCAGCACAGATACGCAGTATTTT; CDR3aa: CASSEAASTDTQYF